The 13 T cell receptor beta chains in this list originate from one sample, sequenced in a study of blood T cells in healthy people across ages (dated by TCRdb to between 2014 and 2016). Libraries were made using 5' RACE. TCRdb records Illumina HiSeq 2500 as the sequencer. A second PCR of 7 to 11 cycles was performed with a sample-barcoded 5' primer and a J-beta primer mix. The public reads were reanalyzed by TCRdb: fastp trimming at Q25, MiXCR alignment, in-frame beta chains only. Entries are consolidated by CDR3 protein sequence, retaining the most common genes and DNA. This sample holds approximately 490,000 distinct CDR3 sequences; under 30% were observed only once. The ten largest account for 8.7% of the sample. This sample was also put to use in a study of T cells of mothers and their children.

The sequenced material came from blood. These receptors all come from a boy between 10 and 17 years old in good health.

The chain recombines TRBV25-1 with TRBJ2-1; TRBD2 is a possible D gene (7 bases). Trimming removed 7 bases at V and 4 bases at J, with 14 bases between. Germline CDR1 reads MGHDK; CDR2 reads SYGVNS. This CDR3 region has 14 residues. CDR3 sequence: CASMMGGRYNEQFF. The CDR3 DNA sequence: TGTGCCAGCATGATGGGGGGGCGTTACAATGAGCAGTTCTTC.

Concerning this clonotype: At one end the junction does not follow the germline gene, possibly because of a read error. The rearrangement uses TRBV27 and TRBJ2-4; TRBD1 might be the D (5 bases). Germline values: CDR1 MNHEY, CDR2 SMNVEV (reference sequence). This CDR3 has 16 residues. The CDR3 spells CAGSSWGPEAKDIQYF. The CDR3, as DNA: TGTGCCGGCAGTTCTTGGGGCCCTGAAGCCAAAGACATTCAGTACTTC.

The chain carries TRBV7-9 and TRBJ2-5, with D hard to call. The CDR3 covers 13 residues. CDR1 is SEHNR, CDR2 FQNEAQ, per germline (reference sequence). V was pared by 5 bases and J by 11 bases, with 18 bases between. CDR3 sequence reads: CASSKRTGHEQYF. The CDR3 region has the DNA TGTGCCAGCAGCAAACGGACGGGCCATGAGCAGTACTTC.

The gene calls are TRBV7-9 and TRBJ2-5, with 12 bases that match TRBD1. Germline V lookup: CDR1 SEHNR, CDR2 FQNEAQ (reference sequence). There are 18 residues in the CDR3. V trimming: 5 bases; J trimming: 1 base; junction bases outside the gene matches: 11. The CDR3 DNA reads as TGTGCCAGCAGCCTACCCGGGACAGGGGGCGGTTTCCAAGAGACCCAGTACTTC. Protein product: CASSLPGTGGGFQETQYF.

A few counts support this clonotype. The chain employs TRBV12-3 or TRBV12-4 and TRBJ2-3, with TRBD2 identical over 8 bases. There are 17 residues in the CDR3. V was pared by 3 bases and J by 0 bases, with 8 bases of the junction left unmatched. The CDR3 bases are TGTGCCAGCAGTTTCGGGGGGGCCCCTATAAGCACAGATACGCAGTATTTT. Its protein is CASSFGGAPISTDTQYF.

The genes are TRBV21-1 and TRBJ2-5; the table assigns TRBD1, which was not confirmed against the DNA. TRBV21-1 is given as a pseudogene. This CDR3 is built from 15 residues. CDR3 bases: TGTGCCAGCAGCAAGGCCAGGGATTACCAAGAGACCCAGTACTTC. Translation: CASSKARDYQETQYF.

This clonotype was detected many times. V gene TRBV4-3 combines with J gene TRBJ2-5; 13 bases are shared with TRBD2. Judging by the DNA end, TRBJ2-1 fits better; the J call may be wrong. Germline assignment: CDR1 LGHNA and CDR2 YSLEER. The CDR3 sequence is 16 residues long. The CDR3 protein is CASSRWTSGSMNEQFF. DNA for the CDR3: TGCGCCAGCAGCCGTTGGACTAGCGGGAGTATGAATGAGCAGTTCTTC.

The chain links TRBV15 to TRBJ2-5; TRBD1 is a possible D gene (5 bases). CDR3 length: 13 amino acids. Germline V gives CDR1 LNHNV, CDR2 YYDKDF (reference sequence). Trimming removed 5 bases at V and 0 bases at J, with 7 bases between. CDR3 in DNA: TGTGCCACCAGCTCGGACAACCAAGAGACCCAGTACTTC. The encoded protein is CATSSDNQETQYF. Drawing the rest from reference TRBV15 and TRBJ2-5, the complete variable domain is DAMVIQNPRYQVTQFGKPVTLSCSQTLNHNVMYWYQQKSSQAPKLLFHYYDKDFNNEADTPDNFQSRRPNTSFCFLDIRSPGLGDTAMYLCATSSDNQETQYFGPGTRLLVL.

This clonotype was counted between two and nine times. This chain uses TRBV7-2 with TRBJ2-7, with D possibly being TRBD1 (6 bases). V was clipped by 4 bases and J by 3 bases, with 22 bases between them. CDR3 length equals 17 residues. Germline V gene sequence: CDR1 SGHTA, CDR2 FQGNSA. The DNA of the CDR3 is TGTGCCAGCAGCTCCTCCAGCTCCGGGACAAAAGGCTACGAGCAGTACTTC. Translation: CASSSSSSGTKGYEQYF.

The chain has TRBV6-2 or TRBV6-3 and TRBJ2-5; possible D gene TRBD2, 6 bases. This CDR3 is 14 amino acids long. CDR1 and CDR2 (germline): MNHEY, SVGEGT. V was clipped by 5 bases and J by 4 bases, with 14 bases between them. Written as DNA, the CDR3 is TGTGCCAGCAGTGCCTCGGGACTCGGAGAGACCCAGTACTTC. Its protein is CASSASGLGETQYF.

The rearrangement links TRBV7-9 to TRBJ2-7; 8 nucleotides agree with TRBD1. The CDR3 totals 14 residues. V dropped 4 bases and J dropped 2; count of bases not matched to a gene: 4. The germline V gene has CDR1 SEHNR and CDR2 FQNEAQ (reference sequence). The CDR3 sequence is CASSSTGGPYEQYF. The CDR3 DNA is TGTGCCAGCAGCTCAACAGGGGGACCCTACGAGCAGTACTTC.

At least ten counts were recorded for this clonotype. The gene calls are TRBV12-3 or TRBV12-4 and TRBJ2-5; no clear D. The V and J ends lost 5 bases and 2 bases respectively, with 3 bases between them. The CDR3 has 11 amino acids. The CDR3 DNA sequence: TGTGCCAGCAGTGTACAAGAGACCCAGTACTTC. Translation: CASSVQETQYF.

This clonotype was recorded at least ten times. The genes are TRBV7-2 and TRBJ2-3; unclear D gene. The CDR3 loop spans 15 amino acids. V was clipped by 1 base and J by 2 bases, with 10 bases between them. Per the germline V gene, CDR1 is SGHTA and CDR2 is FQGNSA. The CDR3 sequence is CASSLDYQSTDTQYF. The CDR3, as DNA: TGTGCCAGCAGCTTAGATTACCAATCCACAGATACGCAGTATTTT.